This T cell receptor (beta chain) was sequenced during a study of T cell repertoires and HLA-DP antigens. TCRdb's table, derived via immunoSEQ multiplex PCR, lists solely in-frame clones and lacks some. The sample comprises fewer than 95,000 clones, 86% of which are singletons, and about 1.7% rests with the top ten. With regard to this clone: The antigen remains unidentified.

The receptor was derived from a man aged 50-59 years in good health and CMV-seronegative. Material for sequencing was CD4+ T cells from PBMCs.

CDR3 DNA sequence: TGCGCCAGCAGCGCTAGGCTAGCGGGAGTTGCTACGCAGTATTTT. It translates to CASSARLAGVATQYF. The V and J genes are TRBV5-1 and TRBJ2-3; 10 bases line up with TRBD2. The CDR3 loop spans 15 amino acids. Germline values: CDR1 SGHRS, CDR2 YFSETQ. Trimming took 4 bases from V and 8 from J; bases not matched to a gene: 10.